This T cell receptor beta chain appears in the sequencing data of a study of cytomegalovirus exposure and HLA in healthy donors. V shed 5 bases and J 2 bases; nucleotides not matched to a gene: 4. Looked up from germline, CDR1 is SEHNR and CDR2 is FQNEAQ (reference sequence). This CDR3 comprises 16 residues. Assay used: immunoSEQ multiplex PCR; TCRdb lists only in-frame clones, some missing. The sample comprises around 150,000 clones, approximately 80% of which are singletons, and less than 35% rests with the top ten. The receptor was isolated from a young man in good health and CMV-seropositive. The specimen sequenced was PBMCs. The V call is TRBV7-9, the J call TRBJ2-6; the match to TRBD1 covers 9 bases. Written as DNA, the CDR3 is TGTGCCAGCAGCCCGGGACAGGGCCCTGGGGCCAACGTCCTGACTTTC. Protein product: CASSPGQGPGANVLTF.